This TCR beta chain is drawn from a study of cytomegalovirus exposure and HLA in healthy donors (dated by TCRdb to the late 2010s). The study in broad terms: According to an earlier analysis of around 600 of the donors, some 170 million T cells yielded over 90 million unique TCR beta sequences and around 280 Gb of sequence data. Approximately 330 gigabases of sequencing data and around 88 million unique TCR sequences made up an early release that covered 500 to 650 HLA-typed donors. Of the approximately 400 genotyped donors, 70% to 90% were placed in the genetic ancestry cluster associated with self-reported Caucasian donors. The aim of the study was to test whether cataloging public T cell receptors could identify signatures of past pathogen exposure. Using immunosequencing, the study profiled T cell repertoires from 500 to 800 subjects and related those repertoires to cytomegalovirus serostatus. A separate validation cohort of approximately 130 different subjects was used in addition to the roughly 620-subject first cohort. To predict cytomegalovirus infection status, the study combined high-throughput TCR immunosequencing, statistical association of individual TCRs with disease status, and machine learning. A later analysis re-examined previously published TCR beta repertoires from 500 to 700 donors and added high-resolution HLA genotyping to investigate patterns of TCR occurrence. In the later analysis, no new phenotypic data were used to find candidate immune exposures; instead, reliance was placed on TCR beta sequences and their occurrence across donors. An earlier analysis of several hundred of the donors used high-throughput TCR beta sequencing to judge whether each TCR beta V gene segment behaved as functional or pseudogenic. Donor age, sex, ethnicity and CMV serostatus were collected together with the repertoire data. A later genetic analysis used genome-wide SNP genotypes for about 65% of the roughly 700 donors, treating that subset as a discovery cohort. All discovery cohort repertoires had been generated using a single sequencing platform. Both class I and class II loci were covered by HLA typing, at four-digit resolution. The number of typed donors differed by locus: roughly 629-640 for A, B, C, DRB1 and DQB1; 522 for DQA1; roughly 600 for DPA1; and roughly 470 for DPB1. Because of strong linkage in the cohort, roughly five DR-DQ haplotypes were treated as single units for association and clustering. Among roughly 400 genotyped donors of the cohort, an average of roughly 230,000 unique TCR beta nucleotide sequences was sequenced per donor, of which about 19% were non-productive. The research as a whole found: A further reported finding was that TCR beta sequences accurately predicted the HLA-A and HLA-B alleles for most subjects in the first cohort. The earlier analysis of 587 of the donors excluded 15 to 20 rarely observed V segments, including chromosome 9 orphons, because counts were too low. Several of the top co-occurrence clusters appeared to be linked to parvovirus B19, influenza, CMV and Epstein-Barr virus, according to a later analysis. The authors suggested that the approach could potentially be extended to other disease states and immunological phenotypes. In a later analysis, around 15,000 TCR beta sequences were associated with specific HLA alleles at a false discovery rate of 0.05. Only TCR beta chains were sequenced in this cohort, and the absence of alpha or paired-chain data limited detectable features. Most TCR sequences were seen in very few donors, while some public TCRs were found in many individuals. Most CMV-associated TCR beta chains appeared to be HLA-restricted in a later analysis, and the HLA associations seemed to be driven largely by CMV exposure. In an earlier analysis of approximately 590 of the donors, most TCR beta V segments appeared in productive rearrangements about 87% or about 30% of the time, broadly matching IMGT annotations. In the study, approximately 160 TCR beta chains were listed as associated with cytomegalovirus. Compared with the roughly 670-donor mean, donors in an Asian-associated ancestry cluster had fewer N-insertions in productive TCRs, according to a later genetic analysis. The 87-base-pair reads could not distinguish some IMGT-functional V segments, including TRBV6-2 and TRBV6-3, so those segments were excluded. A later analysis found that TCR association rates varied across HLA loci, with DRB1 alleles showing the most associated TCRs and HLA-C alleles the fewest. V-gene and J-gene trimming of TCR beta chains was associated with a missense DCLRE1C variant in a later genetic analysis, and the association was replicated in an independent cohort. The classifier was reported to diagnose cytomegalovirus status with high specificity and sensitivity in both the original cohort and the validation cohort. In a later analysis, HLA-associated TCR beta chains showed more clonal expansion and lower generation probabilities than non-associated chains that were equally common. Linkage disequilibrium might explain the correlated functional status among segregating V segments, but an unknown experimental factor could not be ruled out. Three of the identified cytomegalovirus-associated TCR beta chains were confirmed in vitro to be specific for cytomegalovirus antigens. Because HLA typing was unavailable for some donors at each locus, only the typed subset was used in association tests. For the cohort, immune exposure information was limited to CMV serostatus. Assigning TCR associations to individual alleles was difficult when HLA alleles, especially DR and DQ, strongly co-occurred. The sequencing pipeline was judged likely to have produced a cluster of highly shared sequence variants as a technical artifact. Roughly uniform sequencing depth across donors was assumed in presence/absence analyses, although this assumption may not hold.

About this clone itself: The antigen it binds to is not known. No much larger clone exists at a distance of one base, and base qualities are not known.

Preparation of the library involved the immunoSEQ multiplex PCR assay. A mixture of 60 forward primers for TCR Vbeta segments and 13 reverse primers for TCR Jbeta segments was used in the multiplex PCR. The CDR3 region of rearranged TCR beta genes was amplified from genomic DNA with a multiplex PCR assay. The amplified TCR beta libraries were sequenced on the Illumina HiSeq System as 87-base-pair reads. Turning to the authors' computational methods: A later analysis tallied some 79 million unique TCR beta chains across the approximately 670 repertoires, and approximately 12 million of those chains were shared by two or more donors. To remove PCR and sequencing errors, raw reads were error-corrected and collapsed into unique sequences using a nearest-neighbor algorithm that merged closely related sequences. V, D and J gene segments were assigned by aligning CDR3 sequences to IMGT reference sequences. For a sequence to be retained, at least a six-nucleotide match to both a V gene segment and a J gene segment was required. A rearrangement counted as productive if the CDR3 had no stop codons and remained in frame with V and J, and every other rearrangement counted as non-productive. CDR3 was defined according to IMGT convention as the region running from the second conserved V-encoded cysteine to the conserved J-encoded phenylalanine. The earlier analysis of 500 to 600 of the donors excluded sequences that lacked an unambiguous match to a single V gene segment. In an earlier analysis of about 590 of the donors, a V segment was called functional when productive rearrangements were above 56.7%, and segregating when the standard deviation between donors exceeded 5%. A statistical classification framework was developed to diagnose cytomegalovirus status using the catalog of TCR beta chain sequences. V and J gene assignment, in a later analysis, came from comparing TCR nucleotide sequences with IMGT/GENE-DB human TR gene sequences. Using the TCRdist pipeline, a later analysis assigned CDR3 sequences along with most-parsimonious VDJ recombination scenarios. In a later analysis, each TCR beta chain was defined by its CDR3 amino acid sequence together with its V-gene family, and reads lacking a unique V-gene family were excluded. As a way to deal with suspected cross-contamination and a sequencing artifact, a later analysis dropped 640 or so nucleotide sequences that were highly shared and had low generation probability. In a later analysis, a clonal expansion index was calculated for each public chain from normalized within-repertoire ranks of inferred template counts. Generation probabilities in a later analysis came from a VDJ recombination model fitted to out-of-frame rearrangements, and those results were checked against IGoR. In a later analysis, hypergeometric tests were used to score TCR-TCR, TCR-HLA and TCR-CMV co-occurrence, with a repertoire-size bias correction applied to TCR pairs. False discovery rates were estimated in a later analysis by permuting HLA or CMV assignments 20 times. In a later analysis, co-occurring TCRs were grouped with DBSCAN, and TCRdist sequence similarity was added when clustering was performed within HLA-allele-positive subsets. Repertoires with fewer than 30,000 or more than 120,000 public chains, plus five repertoires with anomalous nucleotide sharing, were excluded from co-occurrence clustering. Imported from immuneACCESS, the table was reduced by TCRdb to in-frame sequences with V and J called. These copies leave out some clones; in studies compared against another copy, an unresolved V gene accounts for under half, and the cause of the remainder is not known. The V and J calls and clone size are taken from that table; D and trimming were inferred from the DNA. A total of under 250,000 clones appear in this sample, approximately 79% of them only once. Less than 2% of the sample goes to the ten largest clones.

In total, approximately 690 healthy bone marrow donors made up the cohort. At the time of sampling, every cohort member was nominally healthy, though immune exposures that went unrecorded were likely present. The donor tested CMV seronegative, placing the donor among the 350 or so seronegative members of the cohort. A peripheral blood sample was collected from each donor, and TCR beta sequencing was performed on peripheral blood mononuclear cells. The Qiagen DNeasy Blood Extraction Kit was used to extract genomic DNA from the blood cell samples. The CDR3, from cysteine to phenylalanine, totals 15 residues. The kept DNA is CDR3 alone, 45 bases in frame from the first base. V loses 5 bases of germline sequence and J loses 0 bases, and the interval between the two ends is 8 bases. For CDR1 and CDR2, the germline V gene lists MRHNA and SNTAGT.

The chain is encoded by TRBV6-4 joined to TRBJ2-6, with no confidently assigned D gene. The sequence was obtained from a man aged 45-60 years in good health and CMV-seronegative. Source material: PBMCs. The sequence in DNA is TGTGCCAGCAGTCTAACTTTCTCTGGGGCCAACGTCCTGACTTTC. The encoded protein is CASSLTFSGANVLTF.